Listed here are 27 T cell receptor beta chains from one sample, sequenced in a study of blood T cell repertoires in COVID-19. Only in-frame clones appear in the TCRdb table, and some are missing; sequencing was by immunoSEQ multiplex PCR. The sample holds 210,000 or so clones, about 83% seen once. The sequenced sample was peripheral blood. The receptors here all came from a woman in her forties or fifties with active or convalescent COVID-19.

The chain joins TRBV5-1 to TRBJ1-1, with a tentative D call TRBD1 (5 bases). Trimming left V 3 bases short and J 2 bases short, with 11 bases between. The CDR3 extends over 14 amino acids. Germline CDR1 reads SGHRS; CDR2 reads YFSETQ. CDR3 loop: CASSSRDSNTEAFF. The CDR3 bases are TGCGCCAGCAGCTCCAGGGACTCCAACACTGAAGCTTTCTTT.

The chain links TRBV28 to TRBJ1-2; the D gene is possibly TRBD1 (5 bases). Germline V gene lookup returns CDR1 MDHEN and CDR2 SYDVKM. The CDR3 extends over 17 amino acids. Trimming left V 3 bases short and J 0 bases short, with 17 bases between. This CDR3 reads CASSFGGTIQPNYGYTF. In DNA, the CDR3 is TGTGCCAGCAGTTTCGGGGGAACCATCCAACCTAACTATGGCTACACCTTC.

This clone was picked up one time. The V and J genes are TRBV30 and TRBJ1-2; D is uncertain. CDR3 size: 12 residues. Germline V gene sequence: CDR1 GTSNPN, CDR2 SVGIG (reference sequence). Trimming removed 2 bases from V and 2 bases from J, with 6 bases in between. Here the CDR3 DNA reads TGTGCCTGGAGTCCCGGGAACTATGGCTACACCTTC. It translates to CAWSPGNYGYTF.

The rearrangement uses TRBV11-3 and TRBJ2-1; 9 bases are a match to TRBD2. Unmatched junction bases numbered 5, after V lost 7 bases and J lost 4 bases. The CDR3 runs to 14 residues. Germline V gives CDR1 SGHNT, CDR2 YENEEA. As DNA, the CDR3 is TGTGCCAGCAAACTAGCGGGCGCATACAATGAGCAGTTCTTC. Encoded protein: CASKLAGAYNEQFF.

This clone was observed a handful of times. The V gene is TRBV3-1 (or the pseudogene TRBV3-2), the J gene TRBJ2-1; the match to TRBD2 covers 8 bases. The CDR3 covers 15 residues. In germline, CDR1 is LGHDT, CDR2 YNNKEL (reference sequence). After removal of 4 bases from V and 7 bases from J, the junction contained 9 bases not matched to a gene. CDR3 protein: CASSLRTSFKNEQFF. DNA for the CDR3: TGTGCCAGCAGCCTCCGGACTAGCTTTAAGAATGAGCAGTTCTTC.

This chain joins TRBV11-2 and TRBJ2-6; 10 bases align to TRBD1. Germline CDR1 is SGHAT and CDR2 is FQNNGV. This CDR3 comprises 17 residues. V shed 5 bases and J 2 bases; nucleotides not matched to a gene: 6. Written as DNA, the CDR3 is TGTGCCAGCAGCCCCGGACAGGGGGGCACTGGGGCCAACGTCCTGACTTTC. Protein sequence: CASSPGQGGTGANVLTF.

The chain combines TRBV29-1 with TRBJ1-2; 7 bases line up with TRBD1. Germline V lookup: CDR1 SQVTM, CDR2 ANQGSEA. Trimming removed 6 bases from V and 4 bases from J; junction bases left unmatched: 14. This CDR3 comprises 15 residues. CDR3 residues: CSVSPGTDPFYGYTF. The CDR3 nucleotides are TGCAGCGTCTCCCCTGGGACAGATCCGTTCTATGGCTACACCTTC.

Ten or more counts support this clone. The chain is built from TRBV5-1 and TRBJ1-2, with TRBD1 matching 9 bases. Germline V gives CDR1 SGHRS, CDR2 YFSETQ. V trimming: 4 bases; J trimming: 11 bases; junction bases outside the gene matches: 15. The CDR3 covers 15 residues. CDR3 residues: CASSLTGPGTGSYTF. The CDR3 DNA follows: TGCGCCAGCAGCCTCACCGGTCCCGGGACAGGGAGTTACACCTTC.

The J gene is TRBJ1-3, the V gene TRBV5-1, with D unclear. CDR1 is SGHRS and CDR2 is YFSETQ in the germline V gene. With 4 bases removed from V and 1 base from J, the gap between germline ends came to 12 bases. The CDR3 is made up of 15 amino acids. The CDR3 sequence is CASSPTSGSGNTIYF. The CDR3 DNA follows: TGCGCCAGCAGCCCGACGTCGGGATCTGGAAACACCATATATTTT.

The genes are TRBV30 and TRBJ2-1; 9 nucleotides agree with TRBD2. The trim removed 3 bases at V and 14 bases at J, leaving 8 bases unmatched. The length of the CDR3 is 12 residues. Germline assignment: CDR1 GTSNPN and CDR2 SVGIG (reference sequence). Here the CDR3 DNA reads TGTGCCTGGAGGGATACCAGACTAGCGGAGTTCTTC. This translates into CAWRDTRLAEFF.

This chain connects TRBV7-9 to TRBJ2-5; 14 bases agree with TRBD2. V lost 5 bases and J lost 7; bases outside the gene matches: 12. The CDR3 is 17 residues long. The germline V gene encodes CDR1 SEHNR and CDR2 FQNEAQ (reference sequence). CDR3 protein: CASSAGLAGVGSGTQYF. The DNA of the CDR3 is TGTGCCAGCAGCGCGGGACTAGCGGGAGTAGGATCTGGGACCCAGTACTTC.

The chain combines TRBV5-4 with TRBJ2-7; TRBD1 agrees at 7 bases. This CDR3 region has 14 residues. The ends lost 2 bases at V and 2 bases at J; junction bases unmatched: 4. CDR1 is SGHNT and CDR2 is YYREEE in the germline V gene (reference sequence). CDR3 nucleotide sequence: TGTGCCAGCAGCTTTAGGCAGGGGGCCTACGAGCAGTACTTC. It is translated as CASSFRQGAYEQYF.

The genes are TRBV18 and TRBJ1-5; D is unclear. Germline V gene sequence: CDR1 KGHSH, CDR2 LQKENI. V was shortened by 3 bases and J by 7 bases, with 13 bases between the two germline ends. The CDR3 covers 14 residues. CDR3 sequence: CASSPGQVEQPQHF. CDR3 coding DNA: TGTGCCAGCTCACCGGGTCAGGTTGAGCAGCCCCAGCATTTT.

This chain joins TRBV27 and TRBJ2-1; 7 nucleotides line up with TRBD2. The CDR3 has 16 amino acids. CDR1 is MNHEY, CDR2 SMNVEV, per germline (reference sequence). Trimming at V came to 5 bases and at J to 3 bases, leaving 10 bases not matched to a gene. CDR3 nucleotide sequence: TGTGCCAGCAGTGCCCTCGGACTAGGAATCTACAATGAGCAGTTCTTC. This sequence encodes CASSALGLGIYNEQFF.

This sequence joins TRBV5-5 and TRBJ2-2; the D gene is possibly TRBD1 (7 bases). Germline assignment: CDR1 SGHKS and CDR2 YYEKEE (reference sequence). The CDR3 runs 15 residues. V shed 4 bases and J shed 5 bases, with 15 bases lying between them. CDR3 coding DNA: TGTGCCAGCAGCGCGGGACAGCCTGGAACCGGGGAGCTGTTTTTT. Protein sequence: CASSAGQPGTGELFF.

The genes are TRBV6-5 and TRBJ2-2; 9 bases map to TRBD2. The CDR3 contains 14 residues. V lost 7 bases and J lost 3; bases outside the gene matches: 3. CDR1 MNHEY and CDR2 SVGAGI come from the germline V gene. The CDR3 here is CASKVAGDTGELFF. The CDR3 region has the DNA TGTGCCAGCAAAGTAGCGGGGGACACCGGGGAGCTGTTTTTT.

This clone was counted once. CDR3 protein: CASSPSGSGPDTQYF. CDR3 nucleotide sequence: TGTGCCAGCAGCCCTAGCGGGTCCGGGCCAGATACGCAGTATTTT. The V call is TRBV28, the J call TRBJ2-3; 8 nucleotides line up with TRBD2. Germline assignment: CDR1 MDHEN and CDR2 SYDVKM. J was trimmed by 4 bases and V by 6 bases; bases with no gene match: 9. The CDR3 totals 15 residues.

This chain uses TRBV5-6 with TRBJ1-4, with 7 bases aligning to TRBD1. Germline assignment: CDR1 SGHDT and CDR2 YYEEEE. The CDR3 has 15 residues. J lost 8 bases, V lost 3 bases, and 10 bases had no gene match. DNA of the CDR3: TGTGCCAGCAGCTGGACGGGACAGCGAAACGAAAAACTGTTTTTT. Its translation: CASSWTGQRNEKLFF. The full variable domain, rest sourced from reference TRBV5-6 and TRBJ1-4, is DAGVTQSPTHLIKTRGQQVTLRCSPKSGHDTVSWYQQALGQGPQFIFQYYEEEERQRGNFPDRFSGHQFPNYSSELNVNALLLGDSALYLCASSWTGQRNEKLFFGSGTQLSVL.

This chain joins TRBV27 and TRBJ2-4; 10 bases match TRBD1. The CDR3 totals 16 residues. From germline, CDR1 is MNHEY and CDR2 SMNVEV (reference sequence). Germline trimming cut 6 bases from V and 7 bases from J; bases unmatched to any gene: 12. DNA for the CDR3: TGTGCCAGCAGCCCAAAGTGGAGGACAGGGGGTAACATTCAGTACTTC. Protein sequence: CASSPKWRTGGNIQYF.

The chain joins TRBV5-4 to TRBJ1-1; possibly TRBD1 for D (5 bases). CDR1 and CDR2 from the germline V gene are SGHNT and YYREEE (reference sequence). Trimming removed 0 bases at V and 8 bases at J, with 14 bases between. The CDR3 contains 14 residues. The CDR3 nucleotides read TGTGCCAGCAGCTTGGGAGATTGGCGGACAGAAGCTTTCTTT. It codes for CASSLGDWRTEAFF.

This chain uses TRBV7-8 with TRBJ1-2, with D tentatively TRBD1 (6 bases). CDR3 length: 15 residues. Germline CDR1 is SGHVS and CDR2 is FQNEAQ. The germline V and J ends were trimmed by 0 bases and 4 bases, with 12 bases remaining between them. The CDR3 reads CASSLARGAGYGYTF. The CDR3 nucleotides are TGTGCCAGCAGCTTAGCGCGGGGGGCAGGCTATGGCTACACCTTC.

This clone was counted many times. The chain joins TRBV24-1 to TRBJ1-2; perhaps TRBD1 as D (6 bases). The V gene's germline CDR1 is KGHDR and CDR2 SFDVKD. This CDR3 region has 15 residues. Trimming stripped 3 bases from V and 8 bases from J, with 18 bases between. CDR3 DNA sequence: TGTGCCACCAGTGATCTGACAGGCTCTGAGAAGGGCTACACCTTC. It is translated as CATSDLTGSEKGYTF.

This clone showed up many times. V usage is TRBV13 and J usage is TRBJ2-1; 9 bases are a match to TRBD2. This CDR3 contains 14 residues. CDR1 is PRHDT and CDR2 is FYEKMQ in the germline V gene (reference sequence). V dropped 5 bases and J dropped 10; count of bases not matched to a gene: 9. The CDR3 DNA sequence: TGTGCCAGCAGCCCCCGACTAGCGGCGAAGGAGCAGTTCTTC. As protein: CASSPRLAAKEQFF.

V is TRBV3-1 (or the pseudogene TRBV3-2) and J is TRBJ2-7, with TRBD2 as a possible D gene (5 bases). The germline CDR1 and CDR2 sequences are LGHDT and YNNKEL (reference sequence). V lost 0 bases and J lost 6, with 9 bases in between. The CDR3 is made up of 13 amino acids. DNA for the CDR3: TGTGCCAGCAGCCAAGATGTGAGGGCCGAGCAGTACTTC. Translated, it gives CASSQDVRAEQYF.

This chain links TRBV3-1 (or the pseudogene TRBV3-2) with TRBJ2-1; D is perhaps TRBD1 (5 bases). The CDR3 loop spans 13 amino acids. Germline V gene lookup returns CDR1 LGHDT and CDR2 YNNKEL (reference sequence). Trimming removed 1 base at V and 7 bases at J, with 8 bases between. The CDR3 DNA is TGTGCCAGCAGCCAAGGCCCAGGGAATGAGCAGTTCTTC. Translation gives CASSQGPGNEQFF.

The sample holds a few counts of this clone. The rearrangement uses TRBV29-1 and TRBJ1-1; 11 positions agree with TRBD1. The trim removed 4 bases at V and 4 bases at J, leaving 2 bases unmatched. CDR1 SQVTM and CDR2 ANQGSEA come from the germline V gene. CDR3 length: 13 amino acids. CDR3 amino acids: CSVVGTGGTEAFF. The CDR3 coding sequence is TGCAGCGTTGTGGGGACAGGGGGCACTGAAGCTTTCTTT.

This chain joins TRBV11-2 and TRBJ2-1; 13 positions agree with TRBD2. Germline V gene data show CDR1 as SGHAT and CDR2 as FQNNGV. V gave up 5 bases and J gave up 6 bases; unmatched junction bases: 13. This CDR3 contains 18 residues. DNA of the CDR3: TGTGCCAGCAGCCCCCACTTAACTAGCGGGGGGGTTCCCAATGAGCAGTTCTTC. It translates to CASSPHLTSGGVPNEQFF.